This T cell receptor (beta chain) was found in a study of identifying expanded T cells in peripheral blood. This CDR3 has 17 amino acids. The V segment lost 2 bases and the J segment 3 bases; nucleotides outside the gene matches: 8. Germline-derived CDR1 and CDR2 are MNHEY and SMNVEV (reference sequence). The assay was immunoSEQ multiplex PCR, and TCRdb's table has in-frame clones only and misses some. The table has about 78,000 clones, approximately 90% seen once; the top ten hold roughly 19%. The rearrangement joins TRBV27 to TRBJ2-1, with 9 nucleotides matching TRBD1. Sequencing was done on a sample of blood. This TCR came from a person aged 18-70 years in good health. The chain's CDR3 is CASSLLPGTGYYNEQFF. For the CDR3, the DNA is TGTGCCAGCAGTTTACTCCCCGGGACAGGGTACTACAATGAGCAGTTCTTC.